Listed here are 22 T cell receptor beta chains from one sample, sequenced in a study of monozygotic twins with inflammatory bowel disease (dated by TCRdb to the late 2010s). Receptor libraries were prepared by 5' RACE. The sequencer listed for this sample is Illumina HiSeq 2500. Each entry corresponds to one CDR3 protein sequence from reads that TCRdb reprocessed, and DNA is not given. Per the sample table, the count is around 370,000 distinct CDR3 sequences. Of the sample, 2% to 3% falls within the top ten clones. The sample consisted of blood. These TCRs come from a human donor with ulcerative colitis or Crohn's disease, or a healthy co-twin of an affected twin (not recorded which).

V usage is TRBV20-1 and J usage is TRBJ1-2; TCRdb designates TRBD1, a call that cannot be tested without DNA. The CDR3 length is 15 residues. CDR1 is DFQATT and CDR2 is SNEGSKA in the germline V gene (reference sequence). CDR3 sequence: CSAREGGGSVYGYTF.

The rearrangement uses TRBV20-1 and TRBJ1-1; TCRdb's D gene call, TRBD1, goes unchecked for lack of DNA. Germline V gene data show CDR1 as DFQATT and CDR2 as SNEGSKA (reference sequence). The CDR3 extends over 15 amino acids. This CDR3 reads CSAKGGQTWNTEAFF.

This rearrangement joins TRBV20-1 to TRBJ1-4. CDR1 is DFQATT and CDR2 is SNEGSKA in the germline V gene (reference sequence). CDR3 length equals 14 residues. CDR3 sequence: CSAPGMGEGEKLFF.

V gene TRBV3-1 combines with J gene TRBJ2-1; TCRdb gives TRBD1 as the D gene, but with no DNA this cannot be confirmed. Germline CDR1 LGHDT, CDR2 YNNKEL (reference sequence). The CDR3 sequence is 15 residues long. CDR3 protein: CASSQEDRTYNEQFF.

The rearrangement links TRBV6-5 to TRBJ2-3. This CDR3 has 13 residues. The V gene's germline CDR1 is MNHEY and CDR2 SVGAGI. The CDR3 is CASSFKYTDTQYF.

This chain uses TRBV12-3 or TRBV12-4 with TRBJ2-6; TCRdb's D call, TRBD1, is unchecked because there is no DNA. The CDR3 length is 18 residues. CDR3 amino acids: CASNPAWGSVSGANVLTF.

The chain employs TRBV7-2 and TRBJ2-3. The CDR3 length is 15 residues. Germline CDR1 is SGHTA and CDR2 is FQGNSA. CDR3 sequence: CASSLEGLAIYTQYF.

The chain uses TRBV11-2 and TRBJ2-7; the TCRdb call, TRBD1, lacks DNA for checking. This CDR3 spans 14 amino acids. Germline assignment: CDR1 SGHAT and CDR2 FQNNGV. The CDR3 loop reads CASSYRDRIHEQYF.

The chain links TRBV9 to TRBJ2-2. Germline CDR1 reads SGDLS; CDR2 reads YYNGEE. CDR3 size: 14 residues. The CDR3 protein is CASSVQAVLGELFF.

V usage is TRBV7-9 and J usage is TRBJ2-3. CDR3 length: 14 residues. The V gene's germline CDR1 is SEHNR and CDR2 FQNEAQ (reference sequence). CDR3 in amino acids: CASSHLNAADTQYF.

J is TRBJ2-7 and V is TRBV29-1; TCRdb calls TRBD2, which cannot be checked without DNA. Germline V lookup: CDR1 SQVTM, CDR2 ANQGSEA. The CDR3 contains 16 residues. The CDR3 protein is CSVLRDSRNSLYEQYF.

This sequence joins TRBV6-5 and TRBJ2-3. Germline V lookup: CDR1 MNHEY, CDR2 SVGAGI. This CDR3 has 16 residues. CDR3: CASSYSMIQSTDTQYF.

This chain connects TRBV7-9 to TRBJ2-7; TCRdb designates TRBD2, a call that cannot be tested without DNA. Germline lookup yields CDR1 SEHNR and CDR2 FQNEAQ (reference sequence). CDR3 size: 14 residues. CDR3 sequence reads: CASSLLRDSYEQYF.

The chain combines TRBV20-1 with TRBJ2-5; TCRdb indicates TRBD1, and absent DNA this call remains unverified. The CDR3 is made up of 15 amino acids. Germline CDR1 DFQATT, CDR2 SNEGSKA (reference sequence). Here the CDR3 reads CSAREEGQGGKTQYF.

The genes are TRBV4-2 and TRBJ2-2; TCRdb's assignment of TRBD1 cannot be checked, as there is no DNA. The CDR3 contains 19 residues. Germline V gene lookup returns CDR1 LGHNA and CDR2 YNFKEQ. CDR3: CASSLALPGTGMSTGELFF.

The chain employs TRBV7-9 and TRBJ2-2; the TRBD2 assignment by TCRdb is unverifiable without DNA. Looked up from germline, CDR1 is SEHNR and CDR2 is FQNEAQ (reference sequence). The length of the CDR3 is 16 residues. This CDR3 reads CASSPLQGTNTGELFF.

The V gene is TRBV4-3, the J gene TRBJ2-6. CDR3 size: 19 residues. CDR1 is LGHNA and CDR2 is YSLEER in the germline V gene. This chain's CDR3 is CASSQEGSLYDSGANVLTF.

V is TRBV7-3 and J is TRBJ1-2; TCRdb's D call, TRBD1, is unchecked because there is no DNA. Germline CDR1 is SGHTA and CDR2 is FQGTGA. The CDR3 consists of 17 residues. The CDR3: CASSLTAQTGLMSGYTF.

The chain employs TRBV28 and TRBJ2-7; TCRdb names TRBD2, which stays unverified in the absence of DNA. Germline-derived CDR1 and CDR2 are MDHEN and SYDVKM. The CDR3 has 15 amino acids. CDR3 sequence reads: CASSLPGASTYEQYF.

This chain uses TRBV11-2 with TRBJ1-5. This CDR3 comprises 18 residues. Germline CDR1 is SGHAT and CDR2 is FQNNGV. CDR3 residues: CASSLLIGSGSKHQPQHF.

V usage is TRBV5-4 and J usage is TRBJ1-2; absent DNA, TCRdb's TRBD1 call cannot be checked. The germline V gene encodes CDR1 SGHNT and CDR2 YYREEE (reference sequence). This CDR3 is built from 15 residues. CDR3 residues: CASSSPGTGFGGYTF.

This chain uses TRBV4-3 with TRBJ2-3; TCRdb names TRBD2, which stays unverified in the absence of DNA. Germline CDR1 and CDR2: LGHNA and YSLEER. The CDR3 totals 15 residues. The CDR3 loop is CASSQDRLAGDTQYF.